This TCR beta chain was identified during a study of CD8+ T cells in alopecia areata. Germline V gene data show CDR1 as GTSNPN and CDR2 as SVGIG (reference sequence). V shed 1 base, J shed 5 bases, and the junction held 1 base outside the gene matches. The CDR3 consists of 15 residues. Sequencing templates came from extracted RNA that was reverse transcribed into cDNA. Profiling relied on immunoSEQ multiplex PCR, and the TCRdb table lists in-frame clones only, not all of them. The sample has approximately 150,000 clones, around 55% seen once; the top ten hold 4.5% to 5%. This clone showed up just a few times.

The sequence was obtained from a human donor in good health. This rearrangement joins TRBV30 to TRBJ2-2, with 13 positions matching TRBD2. The sequenced sample consisted of CD4+ T cells sorted from blood. For the CDR3, the DNA is TGTGCCTGGAGTGGACTAGCGGGAGGTACCGGGGAGCTGTTTTTT. Its protein is CAWSGLAGGTGELFF.